This paragraph reports one TCR beta chain. Looked up from germline, CDR1 is SGHTA and CDR2 is FQGNSA. The V end was cut by 0 bases, the J end by 4 bases, with 13 bases between. The CDR3 is 16 residues long. The sample comes from a study of shared clonotypes between healthy human individuals. Data came from immunoSEQ multiplex PCR; TCRdb stores just in-frame clones and leaves some out. The table shows some 500,000 clones, with 65% to 80% occurring only once. Donors, without exception, were Caucasian adults residing in Nashville, Tennessee. This chain joins TRBV7-2 and TRBJ2-1; D might be TRBD2 (5 bases). Sequencing used PBMCs. The clonotype was recovered from a woman aged 40 to 55 in good health. Some clones in this sample may be carry-over from other donors' samples. The CDR3 loop is CASSLAIAGRYNEQFF. DNA for the CDR3: TGTGCCAGCAGCTTAGCTATTGCTGGGAGATACAATGAGCAGTTCTTC.